The sequence of this T cell receptor (beta chain) was determined in a study of T cell changes during pregnancy in multiple sclerosis. Clones were sequenced by immunoSEQ multiplex PCR, and TCRdb holds only the in-frame ones, with some missing. The sample holds some 85,000 clones, nearly 95% seen once. This clone came up once. A read error may produce the germline difference seen at one junction end. This CDR3 is built from 14 residues. Germline CDR1 is GTSNPN and CDR2 is SVGIG (reference sequence). The V call is TRBV30, the J call TRBJ1-5; D not certain. The sequenced sample was peripheral blood, obtained in the second trimester of pregnancy. The sequence was obtained from a female donor with multiple sclerosis, enrolled in a pregnancy study. The CDR3 DNA is TGTGCCTGGAGTACGGGAAACGTAAATCAACCCCAGCATTTT. The encoded protein is CAWSTGNVNQPQHF.